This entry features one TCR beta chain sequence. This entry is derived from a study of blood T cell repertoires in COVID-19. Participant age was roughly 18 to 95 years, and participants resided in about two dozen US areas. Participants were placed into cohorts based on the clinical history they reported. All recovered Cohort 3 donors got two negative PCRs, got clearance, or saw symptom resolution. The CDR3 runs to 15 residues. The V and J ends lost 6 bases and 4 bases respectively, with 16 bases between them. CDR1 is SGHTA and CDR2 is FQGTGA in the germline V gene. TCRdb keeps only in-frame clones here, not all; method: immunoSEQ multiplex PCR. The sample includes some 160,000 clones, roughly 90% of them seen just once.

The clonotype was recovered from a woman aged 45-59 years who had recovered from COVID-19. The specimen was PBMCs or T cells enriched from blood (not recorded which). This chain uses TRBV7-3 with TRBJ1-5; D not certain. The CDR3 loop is CASRAALEPNQPQHF. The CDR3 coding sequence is TGTGCCAGCAGGGCCGCGTTGGAGCCTAATCAGCCCCAGCATTTT.